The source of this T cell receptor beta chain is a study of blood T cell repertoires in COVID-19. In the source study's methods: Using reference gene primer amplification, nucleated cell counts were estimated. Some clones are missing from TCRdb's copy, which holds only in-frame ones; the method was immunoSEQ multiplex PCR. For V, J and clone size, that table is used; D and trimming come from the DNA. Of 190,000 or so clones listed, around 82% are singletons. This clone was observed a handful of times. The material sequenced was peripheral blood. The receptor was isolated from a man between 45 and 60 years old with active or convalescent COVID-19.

The chain's CDR3 is CASSLPSFLSGANVLTF. For the CDR3, the DNA is TGTGCCAGCAGCCTCCCGTCTTTTCTCTCTGGGGCCAACGTCCTGACTTTC. J is TRBJ2-6 and V is TRBV2; no definite D call. The CDR3 is made up of 17 amino acids. With 6 bases removed from V and 0 bases from J, the gap between germline ends came to 15 bases. Germline CDR1 SNHLY, CDR2 FYNNEI.